This T cell receptor (beta chain) was recorded in a study of T-cell reconstitution after alpha-beta-depleted transplantation in children. The germline CDR1 and CDR2 sequences are SEHNR and FQNEAQ (reference sequence). The CDR3 spans 12 residues. Trimming took off 4 bases at V and 7 bases at J, with 10 bases between the two ends. The sample holds many counts of this clonotype. Unique molecular identifiers were built into the TCRbeta library. MiXCR was run by TCRdb on the PCR reads, yielding one entry per CDR3 protein. The data hold 200,000 to 250,000 distinct CDR3 sequences, with about 12% observed a single time.

Sequencing used PBMCs from the stem cell graft donor, obtained from the stem cell graft. The J gene is TRBJ1-2, the V gene TRBV7-9; D remains ambiguous. This receptor was identified in a human donor who donated a stem cell graft to a child with acute lymphoblastic leukemia. The CDR3 DNA is TGTGCCAGCAGCTCGCCGACAATTGGCTACACCTTC. Residues: CASSSPTIGYTF.